One and the same sample provided the 16 T cell receptor beta chains below, sequenced in a study of T cell responses to AZD1222 COVID-19 vaccine. Sequencing used immunoSEQ multiplex PCR; TCRdb keeps in-frame clones, though not all of them. The sample holds 150,000 or so clones, around nine tenths seen once. The source was peripheral blood, collected on day 0 of MenACWY control vaccination. Receptor source: an adult in good health.

The genes are TRBV29-1 and TRBJ1-2; 7 bases map to TRBD1. Germline CDR1 SQVTM, CDR2 ANQGSEA. The trim removed 5 bases at V and 4 bases at J, leaving 10 bases unmatched. CDR3 size: 14 residues. CDR3 DNA sequence: TGCAGCGTTACCACAGGGGCGGGGGTCTATGGCTACACCTTC. Its translation is CSVTTGAGVYGYTF.

V and J are TRBV11-2 and TRBJ1-3; D is ambiguous. The length of the CDR3 is 12 residues. Looked up from germline, CDR1 is SGHAT and CDR2 is FQNNGV. V was shortened by 0 bases and J by 7 bases, with 4 bases between the two germline ends. The CDR3 nucleotides are TGTGCCAGCAGCTTAGAGAGGAACACCATATATTTT. This sequence encodes CASSLERNTIYF.

This clone showed up just once. The chain employs TRBV10-3 and TRBJ1-4, with TRBD1 matching 7 bases. V gave up 2 bases and J gave up 5 bases; unmatched junction bases: 8. CDR1 is ENHRY and CDR2 is SYGVKD in the germline V gene. The CDR3 spans 16 residues. The CDR3 nucleotides read TGTGCCATCAGTGAGGGCCCAACAGGGGAGAATGAAAAACTGTTTTTT. Its translation: CAISEGPTGENEKLFF.

This chain connects TRBV30 to TRBJ2-2, with a tentative D call TRBD1 (6 bases). The CDR3 has 14 amino acids. Germline V CDR1 and CDR2: GTSNPN, SVGIG (reference sequence). V dropped 3 bases and J dropped 6 bases, with 14 bases sitting between them. Here the CDR3 reads CAWSPGTKAGELFF. For the CDR3, the DNA is TGTGCCTGGAGCCCCGGGACAAAGGCCGGGGAGCTGTTTTTT.

The genes are TRBV23-1 and TRBJ1-5; tentative D call: TRBD1 (5 bases). TRBV23-1 is an ORF for which the function is uncertain. V dropped 6 bases and J dropped 7 bases, with 19 bases sitting between them. The CDR3 sequence is 15 residues long. CDR3 sequence reads: CASSPFEGIWQPQHF. In DNA form, the CDR3 reads TGCGCCAGCAGCCCTTTTGAGGGGATCTGGCAGCCCCAGCATTTT.

The CDR3 is CASSLARGARTGELFF. The DNA for the CDR3 is TGCGCCAGCAGCTTGGCACGGGGGGCGCGCACCGGGGAGCTGTTTTTT. This chain uses TRBV5-1 with TRBJ2-2; tentative D call: TRBD2 (7 bases). Trimming took 0 bases from V and 4 from J, leaving 13 bases between them. CDR3 length: 16 residues. Germline V gives CDR1 SGHRS, CDR2 YFSETQ. Supplemented by reference TRBV5-1 and TRBJ2-2, the full variable domain reads KAGVTQTPRYLIKTRGQQVTLSCSPISGHRSVSWYQQTPGQGLQFLFEYFSETQRNKGNFPGRFSGRQFSNSRSEMNVSTLELGDSALYLCASSLARGARTGELFFGEGSRLTVL.

CDR3: CASGPPGVYNEQFF. In DNA, the CDR3 is TGTGCCAGCGGCCCCCCTGGGGTCTACAATGAGCAGTTCTTC. The V gene is TRBV28, the J gene TRBJ2-1; D is ambiguous. The length of the CDR3 is 14 residues. V lost 8 bases to trimming and J lost 3 bases, with 14 bases between them. Germline V gives CDR1 MDHEN, CDR2 SYDVKM.

The rearrangement joins TRBV6-1 to TRBJ1-1; D possibly corresponds to TRBD1 (5 bases). Per germline, CDR1 MNHNS and CDR2 SASEGT. Trimming stripped 4 bases from V and 0 bases from J, with 12 bases between. CDR3 length: 15 amino acids. The CDR3 DNA reads as TGTGCCAGCAGTGGAGCCGGGACGGTGAACACTGAAGCTTTCTTT. Its translation is CASSGAGTVNTEAFF.

This chain connects TRBV9 to TRBJ1-6; maybe TRBD1 (5 bases). Germline V lookup: CDR1 SGDLS, CDR2 YYNGEE. The CDR3 spans 12 residues. The germline V and J ends were trimmed by 7 bases and 7 bases, with 9 bases remaining between them. CDR3 amino acids: CASGGRNSPLHF. The CDR3 DNA reads as TGTGCCAGCGGGGGGAGGAATTCACCCCTCCACTTT.

This chain uses TRBV6-1 with TRBJ1-2; D remains unclear. Germline V gene lookup returns CDR1 MNHNS and CDR2 SASEGT. CDR3 size: 13 residues. The germline V and J ends were trimmed by 0 bases and 5 bases, with 7 bases remaining between them. CDR3: CASSEASGYGYTF. The CDR3 DNA sequence: TGTGCCAGCAGTGAAGCTTCCGGTTATGGCTACACCTTC.

The CDR3 nucleotides read TGCGCCAGCGTACCGGGACAGGGCAGGGGGAACACTGAAGCTTTCTTT. This codes for CASVPGQGRGNTEAFF. The chain joins TRBV5-1 to TRBJ1-1; the match to TRBD1 covers 9 bases. Germline V gene data show CDR1 as SGHRS and CDR2 as YFSETQ. The V segment lost 7 bases and the J segment 1 base; nucleotides outside the gene matches: 11. CDR3 length: 16 residues.

The chain carries TRBV19 and TRBJ1-4; no definite D call. Trimming took 4 bases from V and 6 from J, leaving 9 bases between them. The CDR3 totals 13 residues. Per the germline V gene, CDR1 is LNHDA and CDR2 is SQIVND (reference sequence). The CDR3 DNA reads as TGTGCCAGTAGTAGATCTAGGGATGAAAAACTGTTTTTT. Translation gives CASSRSRDEKLFF.

This clone occurred a few times. The J gene is TRBJ2-7, the V gene TRBV2, with 11 bases fitting TRBD1. This CDR3 spans 16 amino acids. In germline, CDR1 is SNHLY, CDR2 FYNNEI. Losses at the gene ends were 7 bases for V and 2 bases for J; bases not matched to a gene: 10. The CDR3 loop is CASKENRDRGTYEQYF. CDR3 sequence (DNA): TGTGCCAGCAAGGAAAATCGGGACAGGGGGACCTACGAGCAGTACTTC.

The genes are TRBV12-5 and TRBJ2-1; TRBD1 matches 7 bases. V trimming: 6 bases; J trimming: 8 bases; junction bases outside the gene matches: 7. Germline loops: CDR1 LGHNT, CDR2 FRNRAP. This CDR3 contains 13 residues. The CDR3 nucleotides read TGTGCTAGTGGCCCAGACAGGGCCCATGAGCAGTTCTTC. This gives the protein CASGPDRAHEQFF.

This clone was found a few times. This rearrangement joins TRBV30 to TRBJ1-5; TRBD1 is a possible D gene (6 bases). Per germline, CDR1 GTSNPN and CDR2 SVGIG (reference sequence). Trimming took 2 bases from V and 0 from J, leaving 11 bases between them. The CDR3 has 15 amino acids. This CDR3 reads CAWSITGISNQPQHF. Written as DNA, the CDR3 is TGTGCCTGGAGTATTACAGGGATTAGCAATCAGCCCCAGCATTTT.

The chain combines TRBV29-1 with TRBJ2-7; D might be TRBD1 or TRBD2, each matching 5 bases. Germline CDR1 SQVTM, CDR2 ANQGSEA. V dropped 6 bases and J dropped 4 bases, with 13 bases sitting between them. CDR3 size: 12 residues. CDR3 nucleotides: TGCAGCGTCTGGGACCGTAGTTACGAGCAGTACTTC. Encoded protein: CSVWDRSYEQYF.